One and the same sample provided the 26 T cell receptor beta chains below, sequenced in a study of Ad26.COV2.S vaccination and SARS-CoV-2 variants. Some clones are missing from TCRdb's copy, which holds only in-frame ones; the method was immunoSEQ multiplex PCR. The sample gives about 440,000 clones, 90% of which show up once; around 4.2% is in the top ten. The sample's treatment: approximately 18 received Ad26.COV2.S at low or high dose, single or two shots; about 5 received placebo; per-sample allocation not given. Day 63 after the first injection of vaccine or placebo was the sampling time. Sample: peripheral blood, taken in a trial of Ad26.COV2.S vaccine versus placebo. The source of these receptors is a person between 18 and 65 years old who received the Ad26.COV2.S COVID-19 vaccine or a placebo.

V and J are TRBV28 and TRBJ2-3, with D perhaps TRBD1 (6 bases). The germline gives CDR1 MDHEN, CDR2 SYDVKM. The CDR3 has 16 amino acids. V was pared by 3 bases and J by 0 bases, with 13 bases between. The DNA of the CDR3 is TGTGCCAGCAGTTTCTGGACAGCCTATAGCACAGATACGCAGTATTTT. Translating it yields CASSFWTAYSTDTQYF.

CDR3 protein: CASSFRGETEAFF. The CDR3 DNA reads as TGCGCCAGCAGCTTTAGGGGAGAAACTGAAGCTTTCTTT. This sequence joins TRBV5-1 and TRBJ1-1; maybe TRBD1 (5 bases). Looked up from germline, CDR1 is SGHRS and CDR2 is YFSETQ. The ends were cut back, 2 bases at V and 5 bases at J, with 10 bases in the middle. This CDR3 has 13 amino acids.

On this clone itself: Different DNA sequences within this sample yield the same CDR3. The chain combines TRBV5-1 with TRBJ2-7; no reliable D call. The CDR3 extends over 11 amino acids. Per the germline V gene, CDR1 is SGHRS and CDR2 is YFSETQ. The V end lost 3 bases, the J end lost 0 bases, and 1 base lay between the germline ends. The CDR3 is CASSSSYEQYF. The CDR3 nucleotides read TGCGCCAGCAGCTCCTCCTACGAGCAGTACTTC.

V usage is TRBV14 and J usage is TRBJ1-1, with a weak D call TRBD1 (5 bases). Trimming pared 2 bases from V and 4 bases from J, leaving 14 bases between. The germline V gene encodes CDR1 SGHDN and CDR2 FVKESK. This CDR3 has 15 amino acids. CDR3 sequence: CASSQIPGRGTEAFF. The CDR3 DNA follows: TGTGCCAGCAGCCAAATTCCGGGGCGAGGCACTGAAGCTTTCTTT.

The chain links TRBV24-1 to TRBJ1-2, with D unclear. CDR1 and CDR2 from the germline V gene are KGHDR and SFDVKD. The V gene lost 4 bases and the J gene lost 3 bases, with 8 bases spanning the gap. The CDR3 consists of 13 residues. The CDR3 bases are TGTGCCACCAGTGACAGGTGGGACTATGGCTACACCTTC. Translation: CATSDRWDYGYTF.

This rearrangement joins TRBV3-1 (or the pseudogene TRBV3-2) to TRBJ2-1; D gene ambiguous. The V gene's germline CDR1 is LGHDT and CDR2 YNNKEL (reference sequence). With 1 base removed from V and 0 bases from J, the gap between germline ends came to 13 bases. The CDR3 runs 17 residues. The CDR3 region is CASSQVRRPGSYNEQFF. DNA of the CDR3: TGTGCCAGCAGCCAAGTACGGCGCCCTGGCTCCTACAATGAGCAGTTCTTC.

The rearrangement joins TRBV15 to TRBJ2-2, with 7 positions matching TRBD1. This CDR3 region has 15 residues. Trimming cost V 1 base and J 9 bases; bases outside gene matches: 8. Germline V lookup: CDR1 LNHNV, CDR2 YYDKDF (reference sequence). The CDR3 nucleotides are TGTGCCACCAGCAGAGCCCTGGACAGGTCCTGGGAGCTGTTTTTT. Translating gives CATSRALDRSWELFF.

Worth noting for this clone: Other nucleotide sequences in the sample specify the same CDR3. The gene calls are TRBV2 and TRBJ2-3, with TRBD2 identical over 7 bases. The V gene end was trimmed by 8 bases and the J gene end by 1 base; junction bases not matched to a gene: 6. Germline V CDR1 and CDR2: SNHLY, FYNNEI. The CDR3 runs 14 residues. The CDR3 protein is CASWRAGGTDTQYF. CDR3 in DNA: TGTGCCAGCTGGCGGGCGGGAGGCACAGATACGCAGTATTTT.

The chain employs TRBV30 and TRBJ2-3; 8 bases align to TRBD2. The CDR3 is 15 amino acids. Germline values: CDR1 GTSNPN, CDR2 SVGIG (reference sequence). V dropped 4 bases and J dropped 7; count of bases not matched to a gene: 13. The CDR3 DNA is TGTGCCTGGACCCGGAGCGGGGGAGCTTCAAATACGCAGTATTTT. It codes for CAWTRSGGASNTQYF.

V and J are TRBV27 and TRBJ2-7; 10 bases agree with TRBD1. The ends lost 5 bases at V and 6 bases at J; junction bases unmatched: 7. CDR3 size: 14 residues. CDR1 is MNHEY and CDR2 is SMNVEV in the germline V gene (reference sequence). CDR3: CASSRSGQGSEQYF. CDR3 sequence (DNA): TGTGCCAGCAGTAGATCGGGACAGGGGTCCGAGCAGTACTTC.

J is TRBJ2-7 and V is TRBV6-1, with TRBD1 as a possible D gene (6 bases). Germline V gene data show CDR1 as MNHNS and CDR2 as SASEGT. The CDR3 totals 16 residues. V was cut by 1 base and J by 2 bases, with 15 bases left in between. The CDR3 protein is CASSEGQAFNAYEQYF. The DNA of the CDR3 is TGTGCCAGCAGTGAAGGACAGGCGTTTAACGCCTACGAGCAGTACTTC.

The chain carries TRBV5-6 and TRBJ1-2, with a possible D match to TRBD1 (6 bases). There are 13 residues in the CDR3. The germline V and J ends were trimmed by 4 bases and 6 bases, with 13 bases remaining between them. CDR1 and CDR2 (germline): SGHDT, YYEEEE. CDR3 sequence reads: CASSPWRGNGYTF. Written as DNA, the CDR3 is TGTGCCAGCAGCCCCTGGAGGGGGAATGGCTACACCTTC.

The rearrangement links TRBV7-6 to TRBJ2-3, with D tentatively TRBD2 (6 bases). The CDR3 has 14 amino acids. Germline assignment: CDR1 SGHVS and CDR2 FNYEAQ. Trimming took 5 bases from V and 4 from J, leaving 13 bases between them. The CDR3 coding sequence is TGTGCCAGCAGCCCACCACTAGCCCCAGATACGCAGTATTTT. This codes for CASSPPLAPDTQYF.

J is TRBJ1-5 and V is TRBV28; 8 positions match TRBD1. With 5 bases clipped from V and 6 bases from J, the junction kept 12 bases outside the gene matches. The CDR3 is 16 amino acids. The germline V gene has CDR1 MDHEN and CDR2 SYDVKM. The CDR3: CASSPSRGLGAQPQHF. CDR3 sequence (DNA): TGTGCCAGCAGTCCTAGCAGGGGGCTAGGTGCTCAGCCCCAGCATTTT.

J is TRBJ1-2 and V is TRBV5-5, with D tentatively TRBD1 (5 bases). This CDR3 contains 15 residues. The germline V gene has CDR1 SGHKS and CDR2 YYEKEE (reference sequence). V lost 6 bases and J lost 1, with 16 bases in between. Here the CDR3 reads CASTHFLDSNYGYTF. In DNA, the CDR3 is TGTGCCAGCACCCATTTCCTAGACAGTAACTATGGCTACACCTTC.

CDR3 bases: TGTGCCAGCAGCCCGCGACTAGCGGGAGGGCCGAGTTACGAGCAGTACTTC. Protein product: CASSPRLAGGPSYEQYF. This chain connects TRBV7-9 to TRBJ2-7; 14 bases are a match to TRBD2. Germline V gives CDR1 SEHNR, CDR2 FQNEAQ (reference sequence). This CDR3 is built from 17 residues. The V gene end was trimmed by 5 bases and the J gene end by 4 bases; junction bases not matched to a gene: 10.

This clone was detected many times. The chain recombines TRBV11-2 with TRBJ2-3; D is unresolved. Germline CDR1 reads SGHAT; CDR2 reads FQNNGV. The CDR3 length is 12 residues. V shed 5 bases and J shed 3 bases, with 6 bases lying between them. The CDR3 nucleotides are TGTGCCAGCAGCCCCTCGACAGATACGCAGTATTTT. This translates into CASSPSTDTQYF. Filled out from reference TRBV11-2 and TRBJ2-3, the complete variable domain reads EAGVAQSPRYKIIEKRQSVAFWCNPISGHATLYWYQQILGQGPKLLIQFQNNGVVDDSQLPKDRFSAERLKGVDSTLKIQPAKLEDSAVYLCASSPSTDTQYFGPGTRLTVL.

This chain connects TRBV7-9 to TRBJ1-4, with D maybe TRBD1 (5 bases). CDR1 is SEHNR, CDR2 FQNEAQ, per germline (reference sequence). The CDR3 is 13 residues long. The ends were cut back, 10 bases at V and 3 bases at J, with 12 bases in the middle. The CDR3 DNA reads as TGTGCCATCCGGGACGGTGCTAATGAAAAACTGTTTTTT. It translates to CAIRDGANEKLFF.

The chain combines TRBV7-9 with TRBJ2-7; possibly TRBD1 or TRBD2 for D (5 bases each). Trimming pared 2 bases from V and 1 base from J, leaving 12 bases between. The CDR3 sequence is 15 residues long. Germline V gene sequence: CDR1 SEHNR, CDR2 FQNEAQ (reference sequence). The CDR3 sequence: CASSLQGRLSYEQYF. The CDR3 DNA reads as TGTGCCAGCAGCTTACAGGGACGGTTATCCTACGAGCAGTACTTC.

The table lists this clone with a few counts. The V call is TRBV6-1, the J call TRBJ1-5; 7 positions agree with TRBD1. The CDR3 extends over 18 amino acids. Germline V CDR1 and CDR2: MNHNS, SASEGT. V trimming: 3 bases; J trimming: 0 bases; junction bases outside the gene matches: 11. The CDR3 DNA sequence: TGTGCCAGCAGTGAGTGGGGACAGAAACTTTATAGCAATCAGCCCCAGCATTTT. Translation gives CASSEWGQKLYSNQPQHF.

The chain recombines TRBV28 with TRBJ2-3; 10 bases fit TRBD1. V shed 8 bases, J shed 6 bases, and the junction held 8 bases outside the gene matches. The CDR3 is made up of 14 amino acids. Germline CDR1 and CDR2: MDHEN and SYDVKM. This CDR3 reads CASGQGGLADTQYF. The DNA for the CDR3 is TGTGCCAGCGGACAGGGGGGATTAGCGGATACGCAGTATTTT.

The rearrangement joins TRBV7-2 to TRBJ2-3, with 11 positions matching TRBD2. Germline loops: CDR1 SGHTA, CDR2 FQGNSA. The CDR3 has 17 amino acids. J lost 6 bases, V lost 0 bases, and 8 bases had no gene match. The CDR3 protein is CASSLALEIAGGDTQYF. The DNA of the CDR3 is TGTGCCAGCAGCTTAGCGCTAGAAATAGCGGGAGGGGATACGCAGTATTTT.

V is TRBV19 and J is TRBJ2-5; D is unresolved. Trimming removed 3 bases at V and 1 base at J, with 12 bases between. Germline CDR1 and CDR2: LNHDA and SQIVND (reference sequence). The CDR3 totals 15 residues. CDR3 sequence reads: CASSMVQDGQETQYF. In DNA form, the CDR3 reads TGTGCCAGTAGTATGGTGCAGGACGGCCAAGAGACCCAGTACTTC.

The chain employs TRBV11-2 and TRBJ2-7; D perhaps matches TRBD2 (6 bases). V lost 1 base, J lost 3 bases, and 16 bases lay in between. Germline V gene sequence: CDR1 SGHAT, CDR2 FQNNGV. The CDR3 contains 16 residues. CDR3 coding DNA: TGTGCCAGCAGCTTAGTACTCCGGGACGGGGGCTACGAGCAGTACTTC. Translating it yields CASSLVLRDGGYEQYF.

The chain is built from TRBV24-1 and TRBJ2-3; tentatively, D is TRBD1 or TRBD2 (6 bases each). From germline, CDR1 is KGHDR and CDR2 SFDVKD. The V end lost 3 bases, the J end lost 0 bases, and 15 bases lay between the germline ends. The CDR3 contains 17 residues. The CDR3 DNA reads TGTGCCACCAGTGATCCCCGGCGGGACATAAGCACAGATACGCAGTATTTT. Protein: CATSDPRRDISTDTQYF.

This clone has just a few counts. The J gene is TRBJ2-7, the V gene TRBV27, with TRBD2 as a possible D gene (6 bases). V was trimmed by 3 bases and J by 6 bases, leaving 15 bases between them. CDR1 and CDR2 from the germline V gene are MNHEY and SMNVEV (reference sequence). CDR3 size: 14 residues. Here the CDR3 DNA reads TGTGCCAGCAGTTTCGACACTAGCTCGAGCGAGCAGTACTTC. It is translated as CASSFDTSSSEQYF.